These T cell receptor beta chains were read from a single sample in a study of CD8+ T cells in alopecia areata. Using immunoSEQ multiplex PCR, the repertoire was profiled, and TCRdb retains in-frame clones only, with some absent. Among about 12,000 clones, around three fifths were seen once, and the ten largest hold 10% to 15%. Sequencing input: skin. The receptors stem from a human donor with alopecia areata. Both conserved end residues are part of each CDR3. The D gene is left open where the match is weak. Clone size, where shown, is once, few, many, or a class for clones that have expanded.

>TRBJ2-3|15|.|TRBV16|.
TGTGCCAGCAGCGGAGGGACGGTTCGCACAGATACGCAGTATTTT
CASSGGTVRTDTQYF
>TRBJ2-7|13|TRBD2|TRBV30|.
TGTGCCTGGAGTGCCGGGAGGGAAGGCGAGCAGTACTTC
CAWSAGREGEQYF
>TRBJ2-3|15|TRBD2|TRBV7-2|.
TGTGCCAGCACACCACGGGCTAGCGGGAGGGATACGCAGTATTTT
CASTPRASGRDTQYF
>TRBJ2-7|15|.|TRBV7-2|.
TGTGCCAGCAGCTTAGGACCGGGAGTGGGCTACGAGCAGTACTTC
CASSLGPGVGYEQYF
>TRBJ2-1|14|.|TRBV30|.
TGTGCCTGGAGTCCCTATATCGGATACAATGAGCAGTTCTTC
CAWSPYIGYNEQFF
>TRBJ2-3|16|TRBD2|TRBV7-2|.
TGTGCCAGCAGCTACCTAGCGGGGGGGAGGACAGATACGCAGTATTTT
CASSYLAGGRTDTQYF
>TRBJ2-1|15|TRBD2|TRBV19|few
TGTGCCAGTAGTCCCCGGGCGGGAGGGGTGAATGAGCAGTTCTTC
CASSPRAGGVNEQFF
>TRBJ1-2|11|.|TRBV7-2|.
TGTGCCAGCAGCTTACAGGGCGGCTACACCTTC
CASSLQGGYTF
>TRBJ2-1|15|.|TRBV7-2|.
TGTGCCAGCAGCTATAGCGCAGACTCCTACAATGAGCAGTTCTTC
CASSYSADSYNEQFF
>TRBJ1-1|15|.|TRBV9|.
TGTGCCAGCAGCCCTTCGGGGGGGGGAGATACTGAAGCTTTCTTT
CASSPSGGGDTEAFF
>TRBJ2-7|16|TRBD1|TRBV6-1|.
TGTGCCAGCAGTGGGCGATGGGGGACAGGGAGGTACGAGCAGTACTTC
CASSGRWGTGRYEQYF
>TRBJ2-1|14|.|TRBV14|.
TGTGCCAGCAGCTCCCTGGCGGGGTGGAAGGAGCAGTTCTTC
CASSSLAGWKEQFF
>TRBJ2-1|15|TRBD2|TRBV4-1|few
TGCGCCAGCAGCCAAACTAGCGGCGGTGTCAATGAGCAGTTCTTC
CASSQTSGGVNEQFF
>TRBJ1-2|15|.|TRBV11-1|.
TGTGCCAGCAGCCCAGGAGTCGGACGTGGCTATGGCTACACCTTC
CASSPGVGRGYGYTF
>TRBJ2-6|16|.|TRBV5-6|.
TGTGCCAGCAGCCCCCCGGGGGTCTCTGGGGCCAACGTCCTGACTTTC
CASSPPGVSGANVLTF